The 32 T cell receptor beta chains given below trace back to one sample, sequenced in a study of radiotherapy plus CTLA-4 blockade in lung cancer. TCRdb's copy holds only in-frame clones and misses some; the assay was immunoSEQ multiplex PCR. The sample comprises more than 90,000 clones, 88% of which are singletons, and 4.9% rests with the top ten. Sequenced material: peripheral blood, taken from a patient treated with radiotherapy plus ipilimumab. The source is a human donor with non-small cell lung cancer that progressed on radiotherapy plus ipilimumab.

The CDR3 sequence: CASSLEAGDSYEQYF. The CDR3, as DNA: TGTGCCAGCAGCTTAGAGGCGGGAGATAGCTACGAGCAGTACTTC. This chain links TRBV11-3 with TRBJ2-7; 7 bases are shared with TRBD2. This CDR3 is built from 15 residues. V was clipped by 0 bases and J by 3 bases; unmatched bases: 5. In germline, CDR1 is SGHNT, CDR2 YENEEA.

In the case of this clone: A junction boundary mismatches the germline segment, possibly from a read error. CDR3 amino acids: CASSLTRAGGKLFF. The CDR3 DNA sequence: TGTGCCAGCAGCCTAACCAGGGCTGGCGGGAAGCTGTTTTTT. V and J are TRBV28 and TRBJ2-2, with D tentatively TRBD2 (6 bases). Germline CDR1 and CDR2: MDHEN and SYDVKM. The CDR3 has 14 residues.

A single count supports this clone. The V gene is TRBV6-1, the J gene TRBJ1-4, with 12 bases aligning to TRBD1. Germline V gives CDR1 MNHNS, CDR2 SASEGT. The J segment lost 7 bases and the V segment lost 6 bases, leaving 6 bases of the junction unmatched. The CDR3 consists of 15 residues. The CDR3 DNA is TGTGCCAGCAGAGGGACAGGGGGCTCAAGTGAAAAACTGTTTTTT. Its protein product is CASRGTGGSSEKLFF.

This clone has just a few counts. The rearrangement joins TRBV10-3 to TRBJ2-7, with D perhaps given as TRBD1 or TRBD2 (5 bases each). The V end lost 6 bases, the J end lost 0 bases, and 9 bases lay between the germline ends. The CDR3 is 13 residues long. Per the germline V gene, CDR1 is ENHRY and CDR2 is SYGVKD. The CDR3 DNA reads TGTGCCATCAGGGGACGTCTCTCCTACGAGCAGTACTTC. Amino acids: CAIRGRLSYEQYF.

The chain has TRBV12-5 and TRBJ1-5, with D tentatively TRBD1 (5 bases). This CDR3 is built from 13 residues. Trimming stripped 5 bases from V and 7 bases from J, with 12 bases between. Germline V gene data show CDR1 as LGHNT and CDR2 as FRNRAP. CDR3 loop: CASGGTRGQPQHF. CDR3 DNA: TGTGCTAGTGGTGGGACGAGGGGACAGCCCCAGCATTTT.

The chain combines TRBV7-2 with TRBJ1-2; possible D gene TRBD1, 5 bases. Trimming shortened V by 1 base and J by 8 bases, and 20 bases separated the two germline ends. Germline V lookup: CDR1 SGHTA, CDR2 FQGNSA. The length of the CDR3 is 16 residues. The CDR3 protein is CASSLGPGDSLRGYTF. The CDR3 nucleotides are TGTGCCAGCAGCTTAGGCCCTGGTGACAGCCTCCGCGGCTACACCTTC.

The chain's CDR3 is CASSLPGPNNEQFF. CDR3 sequence (DNA): TGCGCCAGCAGCTTGCCGGGACCGAACAATGAGCAGTTCTTC. The chain employs TRBV5-1 and TRBJ2-1, with D possibly called TRBD1 or TRBD2 (5 bases each). This CDR3 comprises 14 residues. Germline V lookup: CDR1 SGHRS, CDR2 YFSETQ. V dropped 1 base and J dropped 5 bases, with 10 bases sitting between them.

The CDR3 coding sequence is TGTGCCAGTAGTACCAAAACAGGGAACGAGCAGTACTTC. The encoded protein is CASSTKTGNEQYF. The chain uses TRBV19 and TRBJ2-7; D might be TRBD1 (6 bases). V was cut by 4 bases and J by 5 bases, with 12 bases left in between. Germline-derived CDR1 and CDR2 are LNHDA and SQIVND (reference sequence). CDR3 length equals 13 residues.

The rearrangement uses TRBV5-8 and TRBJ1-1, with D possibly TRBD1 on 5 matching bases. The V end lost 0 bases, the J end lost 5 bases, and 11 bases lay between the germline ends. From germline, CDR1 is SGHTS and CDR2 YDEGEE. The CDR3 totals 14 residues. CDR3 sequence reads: CASSLGVGGTEAFF. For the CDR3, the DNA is TGTGCCAGCAGCTTGGGGGTCGGGGGAACTGAAGCTTTCTTT.

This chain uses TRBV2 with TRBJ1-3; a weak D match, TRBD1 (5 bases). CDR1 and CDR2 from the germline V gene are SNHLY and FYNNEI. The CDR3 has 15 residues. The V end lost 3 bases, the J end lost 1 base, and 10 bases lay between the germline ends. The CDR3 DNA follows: TGTGCCAGCAGTGACGGCAGGGTATCTGGAAACACCATATATTTT. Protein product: CASSDGRVSGNTIYF.

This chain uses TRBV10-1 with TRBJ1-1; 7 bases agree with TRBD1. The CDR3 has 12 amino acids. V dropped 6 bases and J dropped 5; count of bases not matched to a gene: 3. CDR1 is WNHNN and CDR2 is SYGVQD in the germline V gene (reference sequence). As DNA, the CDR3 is TGCGCCAGCAGCCCAGGGGGTACTGAAGCTTTCTTT. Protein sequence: CASSPGGTEAFF.

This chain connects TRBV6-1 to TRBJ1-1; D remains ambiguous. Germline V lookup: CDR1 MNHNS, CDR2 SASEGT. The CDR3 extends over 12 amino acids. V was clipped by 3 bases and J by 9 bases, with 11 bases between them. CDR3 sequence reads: CASSEGAYKAFF. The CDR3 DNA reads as TGTGCCAGCAGTGAGGGAGCTTACAAAGCTTTCTTT.

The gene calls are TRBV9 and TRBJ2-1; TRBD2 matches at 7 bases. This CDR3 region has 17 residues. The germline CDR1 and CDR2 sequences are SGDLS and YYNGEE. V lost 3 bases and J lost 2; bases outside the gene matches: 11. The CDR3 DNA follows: TGTGCCAGCAGCGGTAAAGTAGCGGGCTTTACCTACAATGAGCAGTTCTTC. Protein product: CASSGKVAGFTYNEQFF.

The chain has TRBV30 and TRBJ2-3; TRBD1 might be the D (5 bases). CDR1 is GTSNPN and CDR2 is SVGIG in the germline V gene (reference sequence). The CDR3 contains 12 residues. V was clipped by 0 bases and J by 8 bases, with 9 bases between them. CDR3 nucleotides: TGTGCCTGGAGTGTCCAGGGTGGTACGCAGTATTTT. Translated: CAWSVQGGTQYF.

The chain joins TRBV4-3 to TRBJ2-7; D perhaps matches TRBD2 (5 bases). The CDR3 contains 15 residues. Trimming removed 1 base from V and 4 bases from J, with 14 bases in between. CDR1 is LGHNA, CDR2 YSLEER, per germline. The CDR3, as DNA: TGCGCCAGCAGCCAAGGTTCGGGGTTCGGGTACGAGCAGTACTTC. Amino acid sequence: CASSQGSGFGYEQYF.

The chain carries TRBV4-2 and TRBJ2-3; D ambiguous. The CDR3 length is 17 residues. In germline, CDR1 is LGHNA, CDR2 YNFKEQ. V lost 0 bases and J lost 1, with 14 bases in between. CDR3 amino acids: CASSQDRWGPGTDTQYF. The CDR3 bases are TGTGCCAGCAGCCAAGATCGATGGGGTCCGGGCACAGATACGCAGTATTTT.

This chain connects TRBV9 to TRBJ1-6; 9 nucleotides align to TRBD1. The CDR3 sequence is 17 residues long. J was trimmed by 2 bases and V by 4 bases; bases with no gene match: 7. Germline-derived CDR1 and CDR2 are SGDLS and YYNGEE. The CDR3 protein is CASSSSGTGTYNSPLHF. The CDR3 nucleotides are TGTGCCAGCAGCTCATCCGGGACAGGGACCTATAATTCACCCCTCCACTTT.

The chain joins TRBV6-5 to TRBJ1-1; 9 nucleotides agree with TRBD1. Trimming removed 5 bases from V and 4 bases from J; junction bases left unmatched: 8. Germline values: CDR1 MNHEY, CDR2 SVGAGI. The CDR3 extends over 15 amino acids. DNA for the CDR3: TGTGCCAGCAGTCAGGACAGGGGCAATAGCACTGAAGCTTTCTTT. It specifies CASSQDRGNSTEAFF.

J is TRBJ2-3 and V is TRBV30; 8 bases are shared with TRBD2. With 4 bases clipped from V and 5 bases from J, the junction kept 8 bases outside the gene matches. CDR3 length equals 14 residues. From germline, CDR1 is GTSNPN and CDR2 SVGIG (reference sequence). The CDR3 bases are TGTGCCTGGAATATAGCGGGACCAAAAGATACGCAGTATTTT. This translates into CAWNIAGPKDTQYF.

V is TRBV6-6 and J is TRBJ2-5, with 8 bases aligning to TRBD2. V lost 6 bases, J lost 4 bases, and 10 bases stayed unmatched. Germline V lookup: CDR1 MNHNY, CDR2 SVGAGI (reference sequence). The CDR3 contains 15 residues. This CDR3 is CASSLRAGGVETQYF. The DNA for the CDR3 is TGTGCCAGCAGCCTCAGGGCGGGGGGAGTAGAGACCCAGTACTTC.

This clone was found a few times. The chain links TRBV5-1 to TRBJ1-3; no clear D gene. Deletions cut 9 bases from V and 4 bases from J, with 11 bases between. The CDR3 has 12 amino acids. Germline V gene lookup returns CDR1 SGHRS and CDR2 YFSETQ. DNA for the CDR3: TGCGCCAAATGGGTTACAGGAAACACCATATATTTT. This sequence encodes CAKWVTGNTIYF.

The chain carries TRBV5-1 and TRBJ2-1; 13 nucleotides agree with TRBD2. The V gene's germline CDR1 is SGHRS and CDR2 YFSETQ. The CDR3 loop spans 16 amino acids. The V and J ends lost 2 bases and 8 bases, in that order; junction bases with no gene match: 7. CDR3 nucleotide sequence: TGCGCCAGCAGCTTACTAGCGGGAGGGCCACAGGATGAGCAGTTCTTC. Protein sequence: CASSLLAGGPQDEQFF.

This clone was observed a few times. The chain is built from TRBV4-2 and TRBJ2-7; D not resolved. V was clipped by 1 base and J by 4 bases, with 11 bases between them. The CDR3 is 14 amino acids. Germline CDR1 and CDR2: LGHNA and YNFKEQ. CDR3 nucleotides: TGTGCCAGCAGCCAAGGGGTAGAGACTTACGAGCAGTACTTC. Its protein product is CASSQGVETYEQYF.

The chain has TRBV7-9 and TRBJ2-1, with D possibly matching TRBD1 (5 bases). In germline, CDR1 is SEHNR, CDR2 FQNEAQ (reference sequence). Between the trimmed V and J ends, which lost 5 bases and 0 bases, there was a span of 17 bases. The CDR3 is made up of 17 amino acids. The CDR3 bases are TGTGCCAGCAGCAGGGGTGGTGCCGAAAGCTCCTACAATGAGCAGTTCTTC. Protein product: CASSRGGAESSYNEQFF.

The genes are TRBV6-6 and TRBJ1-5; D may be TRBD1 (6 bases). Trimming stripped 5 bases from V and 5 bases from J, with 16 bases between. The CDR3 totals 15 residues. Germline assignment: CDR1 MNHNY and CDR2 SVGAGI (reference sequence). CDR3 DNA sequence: TGTGCCAGCAGTCCCCACAGGGAAGGGGATCAGCCCCAGCATTTT. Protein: CASSPHREGDQPQHF.

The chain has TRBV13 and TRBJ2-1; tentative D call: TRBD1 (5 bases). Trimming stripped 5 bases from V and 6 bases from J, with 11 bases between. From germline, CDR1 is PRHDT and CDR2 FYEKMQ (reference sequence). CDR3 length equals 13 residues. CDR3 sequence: CASSHDSPNEQFF. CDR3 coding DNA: TGTGCCAGCAGCCACGACAGTCCCAATGAGCAGTTCTTC.

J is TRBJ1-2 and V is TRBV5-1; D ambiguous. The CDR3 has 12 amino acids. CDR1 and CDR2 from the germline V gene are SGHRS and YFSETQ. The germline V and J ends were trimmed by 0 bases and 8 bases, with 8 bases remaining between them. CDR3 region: CASSLVARGYTF. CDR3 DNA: TGCGCCAGCAGCTTGGTAGCCAGAGGCTACACCTTC.

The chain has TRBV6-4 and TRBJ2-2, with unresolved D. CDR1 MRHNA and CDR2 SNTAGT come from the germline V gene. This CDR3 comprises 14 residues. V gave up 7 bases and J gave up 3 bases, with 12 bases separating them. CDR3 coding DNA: TGTGCCAGCAAGGTTGCAGGAGACACCGGGGAGCTGTTTTTT. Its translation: CASKVAGDTGELFF.

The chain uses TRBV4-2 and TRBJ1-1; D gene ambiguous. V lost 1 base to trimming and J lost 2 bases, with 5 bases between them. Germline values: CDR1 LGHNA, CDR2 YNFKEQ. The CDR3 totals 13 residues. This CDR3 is CASSQGRNTEAFF. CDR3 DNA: TGTGCCAGCAGCCAAGGGCGCAACACTGAAGCTTTCTTT.

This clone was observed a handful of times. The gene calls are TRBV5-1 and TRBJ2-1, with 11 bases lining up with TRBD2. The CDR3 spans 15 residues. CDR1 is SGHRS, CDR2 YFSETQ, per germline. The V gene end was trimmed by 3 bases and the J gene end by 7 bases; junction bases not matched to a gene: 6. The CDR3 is CASSSLAGGRNEQFF. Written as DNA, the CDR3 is TGCGCCAGCAGCTCTTTAGCGGGGGGGCGGAATGAGCAGTTCTTC.

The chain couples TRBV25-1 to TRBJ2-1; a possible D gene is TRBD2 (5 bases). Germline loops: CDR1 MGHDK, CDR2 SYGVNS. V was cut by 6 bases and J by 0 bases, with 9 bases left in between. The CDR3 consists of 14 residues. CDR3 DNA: TGTGCCAGCAGGGTGGGGAGCTCCTACAATGAGCAGTTCTTC. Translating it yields CASRVGSSYNEQFF.

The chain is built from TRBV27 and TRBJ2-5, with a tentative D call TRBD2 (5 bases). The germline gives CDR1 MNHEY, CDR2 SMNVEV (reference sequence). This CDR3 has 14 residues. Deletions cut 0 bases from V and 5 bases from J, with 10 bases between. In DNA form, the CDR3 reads TGTGCCAGCAGTTTATCCACGGGGATTGAGACCCAGTACTTC. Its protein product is CASSLSTGIETQYF.